The rows below give T cell receptor beta chains drawn from one sample of a study of radiation and T cells in renal cell carcinoma. The protocol was immunoSEQ multiplex PCR, while the TCRdb copy is restricted to in-frame clones and leaves out a portion. This table has roughly 78,000 clones, about four fifths appearing once. Sample: blood, taken from a patient whose treatment included radiotherapy and nephrectomy. The receptors originated from a man aged 55 to 70 with renal cell carcinoma. The CDR3 runs from the conserved cysteine through the conserved F or W. The D gene is left open where the match is weak. Some rows mark clone size as missing; the rest say once, few, many or name a class of expanded clone.

CDR3 DNA: TGCGCCAGCAGCCGCGACGGAGCCAAAAACATTCAGTACTTC; CDR3 protein: CASSRDGAKNIQYF; V gene: TRBV5-1; J gene: TRBJ2-4; clone size: .; CDR3 length: 14; D gene: .
CDR3 DNA: TGTGCCAGTAGTATCCCCGGACTAGCGGGAGGTGAGACCCAGTACTTC; CDR3 protein: CASSIPGLAGGETQYF; V gene: TRBV19; J gene: TRBJ2-5; clone size: .; CDR3 length: 16; D gene: TRBD2
CDR3 DNA: TGCGCCAGCAGCTTGGACGGTCAGCCCCAGCATTTT; CDR3 protein: CASSLDGQPQHF; V gene: TRBV5-1; J gene: TRBJ1-5; clone size: few; CDR3 length: 12; D gene: .
CDR3 DNA: TGTGCCAGCAGACCACGGGGGAGCGGGGGTTACAATGAGCAGTTCTTC; CDR3 protein: CASRPRGSGGYNEQFF; V gene: TRBV5-6; J gene: TRBJ2-1; clone size: .; CDR3 length: 16; D gene: TRBD2
CDR3 DNA: TGTGCCAGCAGCCCCCGGACCCCTCGTATGTCGGCCCAGTACTTC; CDR3 protein: CASSPRTPRMSAQYF; V gene: TRBV11-2; J gene: TRBJ2-5; clone size: .; CDR3 length: 15; D gene: .
CDR3 DNA: TGTGCCAGCTCAGGTAGCGGGAGCGTAGCAGATACGCAGTATTTT; CDR3 protein: CASSGSGSVADTQYF; V gene: TRBV18; J gene: TRBJ2-3; clone size: .; CDR3 length: 15; D gene: TRBD2
CDR3 DNA: TGCGCCAGCAGCTTGCGTCCTGAAAACACAGATACGCAGTATTTT; CDR3 protein: CASSLRPENTDTQYF; V gene: TRBV5-1; J gene: TRBJ2-3; clone size: .; CDR3 length: 15; D gene: .
CDR3 DNA: TGTGCCAGCAGTATGGGAGGGAACACTGAAGCTTTCTTT; CDR3 protein: CASSMGGNTEAFF; V gene: TRBV28; J gene: TRBJ1-1; clone size: few; CDR3 length: 13; D gene: .
CDR3 DNA: TGTGCCAGTAGTAGGGTGAGGCAAGAGACCCAGTACTTC; CDR3 protein: CASSRVRQETQYF; V gene: TRBV19; J gene: TRBJ2-5; clone size: .; CDR3 length: 13; D gene: .
CDR3 DNA: TGTGCCAGCAAAGATGGCGTCGGGGTCCGCCCGACACGAGGATACGAGCAGTACTTC; CDR3 protein: CASKDGVGVRPTRGYEQYF; V gene: TRBV21-1; J gene: TRBJ2-7; clone size: .; CDR3 length: 19; D gene: .
CDR3 DNA: TGCAGCGTTGAAGAGGGGGGGGAGAGGGGCACCCAGTACTTC; CDR3 protein: CSVEEGGERGTQYF; V gene: TRBV29-1; J gene: TRBJ2-5; clone size: .; CDR3 length: 14; D gene: TRBD2
CDR3 DNA: TGCGCCAGCAGCCCGTCCCCAGGACGGTCTAAAGAGACCCAGTACTTC; CDR3 protein: CASSPSPGRSKETQYF; V gene: TRBV5-1; J gene: TRBJ2-5; clone size: few; CDR3 length: 16; D gene: .
CDR3 DNA: TGTGCCATCAGGGAGACCAATCAGCCCCAGCATTTT; CDR3 protein: CAIRETNQPQHF; V gene: TRBV10-3; J gene: TRBJ1-5; clone size: .; CDR3 length: 12; D gene: .
CDR3 DNA: TGCGCCAGCAGTGAGTCGGCTACAGAGCAAGAGACCCAGTACTTC; CDR3 protein: CASSESATEQETQYF; V gene: TRBV10-1; J gene: TRBJ2-5; clone size: .; CDR3 length: 15; D gene: .
CDR3 DNA: TGTGCCAGCAGTTCCCAGGTTTCAGCTTTCTTT; CDR3 protein: CASSSQVSAFF; V gene: TRBV28; J gene: TRBJ1-1; clone size: .; CDR3 length: 11; D gene: .
CDR3 DNA: TGTGCCAGCAGAGACAGGGGAATCAAGGATGGCTACACCTTC; CDR3 protein: CASRDRGIKDGYTF; V gene: TRBV5-5; J gene: TRBJ1-2; clone size: .; CDR3 length: 14; D gene: TRBD1
CDR3 DNA: TGCAGCGTGGGAGGGACGGACATGAACACTGAAGCTTTCTTT; CDR3 protein: CSVGGTDMNTEAFF; V gene: TRBV29-1; J gene: TRBJ1-1; clone size: .; CDR3 length: 14; D gene: .
CDR3 DNA: TGTGCCAGTAGTATCGGTGATAGCGGGAGTTCGAGTGAGCAGTTCTTC; CDR3 protein: CASSIGDSGSSSEQFF; V gene: TRBV19; J gene: TRBJ2-1; clone size: .; CDR3 length: 16; D gene: TRBD2
CDR3 DNA: TGTGCCAGCAGCCCCCGGGACAGCTCCTACGAGCAGTACTTC; CDR3 protein: CASSPRDSSYEQYF; V gene: TRBV9; J gene: TRBJ2-7; clone size: .; CDR3 length: 14; D gene: TRBD1
CDR3 DNA: TGTGCCAGCAGCTTAGCATCGGCACAGGGGTGGGAGCAGTACTTC; CDR3 protein: CASSLASAQGWEQYF; V gene: TRBV7-9; J gene: TRBJ2-7; clone size: .; CDR3 length: 15; D gene: TRBD1
CDR3 DNA: TGTGCCAGCTCAGCGCTAGCGGGGGCGTACAATGAGCAGTTCTTC; CDR3 protein: CASSALAGAYNEQFF; V gene: TRBV18; J gene: TRBJ2-1; clone size: once; CDR3 length: 15; D gene: TRBD2
CDR3 DNA: TGTGCCATCAGTGAGTCCCCTAGCGGGACCTACAATGAGCAGTTCTTC; CDR3 protein: CAISESPSGTYNEQFF; V gene: TRBV10-3; J gene: TRBJ2-1; clone size: .; CDR3 length: 16; D gene: TRBD2
CDR3 DNA: TGTGCCAGCAGCTTAGGGGGCGTGAACACTGAAGCTTTCTTT; CDR3 protein: CASSLGGVNTEAFF; V gene: TRBV7-8; J gene: TRBJ1-1; clone size: .; CDR3 length: 14; D gene: .
CDR3 DNA: TGTGCCAGCACCTCCCTTGCCGGGACAGGGGGCCGGGAGCAGTACTTC; CDR3 protein: CASTSLAGTGGREQYF; V gene: TRBV27; J gene: TRBJ2-7; clone size: .; CDR3 length: 16; D gene: TRBD1
CDR3 DNA: TGCGCCAGCAGCCGGGGACTAGCGGGACCTAACACCGGGGAGCTGTTTTTT; CDR3 protein: CASSRGLAGPNTGELFF; V gene: TRBV4-1; J gene: TRBJ2-2; clone size: .; CDR3 length: 17; D gene: TRBD2
CDR3 DNA: TGTGCCTGGCTCCCCGGACTAGCGTCGAACACCGGGGAGCTGTTTTTT; CDR3 protein: CAWLPGLASNTGELFF; V gene: TRBV30; J gene: TRBJ2-2; clone size: few; CDR3 length: 16; D gene: TRBD2
CDR3 DNA: TGTGCCAGCAGTGATGACAGGGCATTAGAGACCCAGTACTTC; CDR3 protein: CASSDDRALETQYF; V gene: TRBV25-1; J gene: TRBJ2-5; clone size: .; CDR3 length: 14; D gene: TRBD1
CDR3 DNA: TGTGCCAGCAGCCCTGCGACAGGGTCGAACACTGAAGCTTTCTTT; CDR3 protein: CASSPATGSNTEAFF; V gene: TRBV11-3; J gene: TRBJ1-1; clone size: .; CDR3 length: 15; D gene: TRBD1
CDR3 DNA: TGCGCCAGCAGCCCCGGGACAGAGAGGTCGGGGATGATGAGCACAGATACGCAGTATTTT; CDR3 protein: CASSPGTERSGMMSTDTQYF; V gene: TRBV4-1; J gene: TRBJ2-3; clone size: .; CDR3 length: 20; D gene: TRBD1
CDR3 DNA: TGTGCCAGCGATGGCGCGGACCGGGACAGGGCCCCCTGGAACTATGGCTACACCTTC; CDR3 protein: CASDGADRDRAPWNYGYTF; V gene: TRBV28; J gene: TRBJ1-2; clone size: .; CDR3 length: 19; D gene: TRBD1
CDR3 DNA: TGCGCCAGCAGCTTGGAGTGGGGCGGGGAGCTGTTTTTT; CDR3 protein: CASSLEWGGELFF; V gene: TRBV5-1; J gene: TRBJ2-2; clone size: .; CDR3 length: 13; D gene: .
CDR3 DNA: TGTGCCAGTAGTTCTTCCCCACGAGACGGCGAGCAGTACTTC; CDR3 protein: CASSSSPRDGEQYF; V gene: TRBV19; J gene: TRBJ2-7; clone size: .; CDR3 length: 14; D gene: .
CDR3 DNA: TGTGCCAGCAGCTTTCTAGCGGGAGGGCCGGGCACCGGGGAGCTGTTTTTT; CDR3 protein: CASSFLAGGPGTGELFF; V gene: TRBV7-2; J gene: TRBJ2-2; clone size: .; CDR3 length: 17; D gene: TRBD2
CDR3 DNA: TGTGCCAGCAGCCCACAGGGGGTCAACATTCACGAGCAGTACTTC; CDR3 protein: CASSPQGVNIHEQYF; V gene: TRBV9; J gene: TRBJ2-7; clone size: few; CDR3 length: 15; D gene: TRBD1
CDR3 DNA: TGTGCCAGTAGTCACCGGGACAGGGTGTACGAGCAGTACTTC; CDR3 protein: CASSHRDRVYEQYF; V gene: TRBV19; J gene: TRBJ2-7; clone size: .; CDR3 length: 14; D gene: TRBD1
CDR3 DNA: TGTGCCAGCACCACCACCTCGGGGCCAACTAATGAAAAACTGTTTTTT; CDR3 protein: CASTTTSGPTNEKLFF; V gene: TRBV7-9; J gene: TRBJ1-4; clone size: once; CDR3 length: 16; D gene: .
CDR3 DNA: TGTGCCAGCAGCTTGGAAGGCCCATCCTACAATGAGCAGTTCTTC; CDR3 protein: CASSLEGPSYNEQFF; V gene: TRBV5-8; J gene: TRBJ2-1; clone size: .; CDR3 length: 15; D gene: .
CDR3 DNA: TGCGCCAGCAGCTTGGACCTAGCGGGAGGGGGTGAGCAGTACTTC; CDR3 protein: CASSLDLAGGGEQYF; V gene: TRBV5-1; J gene: TRBJ2-7; clone size: once; CDR3 length: 15; D gene: TRBD2
CDR3 DNA: TGTGCCAGCAGCTTTGGAGGGGGCTTTTCACCCCTCCACTTT; CDR3 protein: CASSFGGGFSPLHF; V gene: TRBV5-6; J gene: TRBJ1-6; clone size: .; CDR3 length: 14; D gene: TRBD1
CDR3 DNA: TGTGCCAGCAGCCCCGCTGGAAGGGGGGTCTCCTACGAGCAGTACTTC; CDR3 protein: CASSPAGRGVSYEQYF; V gene: TRBV28; J gene: TRBJ2-7; clone size: .; CDR3 length: 16; D gene: .
CDR3 DNA: TGTGCCACTACGAAATTACAGTCCACCGGGGAGCTGTTTTTT; CDR3 protein: CATTKLQSTGELFF; V gene: TRBV2; J gene: TRBJ2-2; clone size: .; CDR3 length: 14; D gene: .
CDR3 DNA: TGTGCCAGCAGCTTGCTTGGCAGAGGTGGGTCACCCCTCCACTTT; CDR3 protein: CASSLLGRGGSPLHF; V gene: TRBV5-6; J gene: TRBJ1-6; clone size: .; CDR3 length: 15; D gene: .
CDR3 DNA: TGCAGCGGCGCACGGGGAATGAACACTGAAGCTTTCTTT; CDR3 protein: CSGARGMNTEAFF; V gene: TRBV29-1; J gene: TRBJ1-1; clone size: .; CDR3 length: 13; D gene: .
CDR3 DNA: TGTGCCAGCACCTTACTGGGAGGGCAGGGCCACGAGCAGTACTTC; CDR3 protein: CASTLLGGQGHEQYF; V gene: TRBV21-1; J gene: TRBJ2-7; clone size: .; CDR3 length: 15; D gene: .
CDR3 DNA: TGCGCCAGCAGTGAGTCTCCGGGAGTGAGGGAGCAGTACTTC; CDR3 protein: CASSESPGVREQYF; V gene: TRBV10-1; J gene: TRBJ2-7; clone size: .; CDR3 length: 14; D gene: .
CDR3 DNA: TGCGCCAGCAGATTGACAGGGGAGAATCAGCCCCAGCATTTT; CDR3 protein: CASRLTGENQPQHF; V gene: TRBV5-1; J gene: TRBJ1-5; clone size: .; CDR3 length: 14; D gene: TRBD1
CDR3 DNA: TGCAGTGCCCAATACTTAGTCGAGCAGTTCTTC; CDR3 protein: CSAQYLVEQFF; V gene: TRBV20-1; J gene: TRBJ2-1; clone size: .; CDR3 length: 11; D gene: .
CDR3 DNA: TGTGCCAGCACGGTCCGGGACACTAGCTCTGGGGCCAACGTCCTGACTTTC; CDR3 protein: CASTVRDTSSGANVLTF; V gene: TRBV2; J gene: TRBJ2-6; clone size: few; CDR3 length: 17; D gene: .
CDR3 DNA: TGTGCCAGTTCCCTTACTGACGAGCAGTACTTC; CDR3 protein: CASSLTDEQYF; V gene: TRBV25-1; J gene: TRBJ2-7; clone size: .; CDR3 length: 11; D gene: .
CDR3 DNA: TGTGCCAGCAGCCCCGTCATGCAGCGGGCGAACACCGGGGAGCTGTTTTTT; CDR3 protein: CASSPVMQRANTGELFF; V gene: TRBV7-7; J gene: TRBJ2-2; clone size: .; CDR3 length: 17; D gene: .